A single sample gave rise to the 32 T cell receptor beta chains below, sequenced in a study of T cell repertoires in cytomegalovirus infection. What these receptors recognize is not known. One entry per CDR3 protein results from TCRdb running MiXCR on the reads. This table holds 200,000 or so distinct CDR3 sequences, approximately 40% found once. The sample was CD8+ T cells from cultured PBMCs, taken from culture after CMV antigen stimulation. Every receptor here comes from a human donor in good health (CMV status not recorded). Some clones in this sample may be carry-over from other donors' samples.

The V gene is TRBV20-1, the J gene TRBJ1-1; TRBD1 might be the D (6 bases). Between the trimmed V and J ends, which lost 3 bases and 4 bases, there was a span of 9 bases. This CDR3 spans 12 amino acids. Germline V CDR1 and CDR2: DFQATT, SNEGSKA (reference sequence). The CDR3 sequence is CSASRGGTEAFF. CDR3 in DNA: TGCAGTGCTAGCAGGGGTGGCACTGAAGCTTTCTTT.

This clonotype was found a few times. A read error may produce the germline difference seen at one junction end. CDR3 amino acids: CASSLLGISNYNEKFF. DNA for the CDR3: TGTGCAAGCAGCTTGTTGGGAATATCCAACTACAATGAGAAGTTCTTC. The chain joins TRBV7-9 to TRBJ2-1, with unresolved D. Looked up from germline, CDR1 is SEHNR and CDR2 is FQNEAQ (reference sequence). The CDR3 runs 16 residues.

In its sample, this clonotype was seen once. The chain couples TRBV19 to TRBJ2-1; tentatively, D is TRBD1 or TRBD2 (5 bases each). The germline gives CDR1 LNHDA, CDR2 SQIVND (reference sequence). This CDR3 spans 14 amino acids. The V gene lost 5 bases and the J gene lost 5 bases, with 13 bases spanning the gap. The CDR3 reads CASSPGTDDNEQFF. In nucleotides, the CDR3 is TGTGCCAGTAGTCCGGGGACGGACGACAATGAGCAGTTCTTC.

This chain links TRBV5-6 with TRBJ1-5; no firm D call. The germline gives CDR1 SGHDT, CDR2 YYEEEE. The V and J ends lost 1 base and 7 bases respectively, with 12 bases between them. This CDR3 has 14 amino acids. The CDR3 sequence is CASSLRGRRQPQHF. The DNA of the CDR3 is TGTGCCAGCAGCTTGCGTGGGAGGAGACAGCCCCAGCATTTT.

The chain joins TRBV6-5 to TRBJ1-1, with D unclear. Germline CDR1 and CDR2: MNHEY and SVGAGI. The V end lost 0 bases, the J end lost 5 bases, and 10 bases lay between the germline ends. The CDR3 is 14 residues long. Here the CDR3 reads CASSYSKGSTEAFF. The CDR3 DNA follows: TGTGCCAGCAGTTACTCGAAGGGTAGTACTGAAGCTTTCTTT.

This clonotype was observed many times. The V gene is TRBV7-6, the J gene TRBJ2-3, with no clear D. Between the trimmed V and J ends, which lost 0 bases and 6 bases, there was a span of 13 bases. The CDR3 has 15 residues. Germline V lookup: CDR1 SGHVS, CDR2 FNYEAQ. The CDR3 region has the DNA TGTGCCAGCAGCTTAGCGATCGGGTTAGGGGATACGCAGTATTTT. Translation gives CASSLAIGLGDTQYF.

This clonotype was found a few times. The V call is TRBV7-2, the J call TRBJ2-2; tentatively, D is TRBD1 or TRBD2 (5 bases each). The V and J ends lost 3 bases and 7 bases respectively, with 18 bases between them. The CDR3 loop spans 16 amino acids. Germline lookup yields CDR1 SGHTA and CDR2 FQGNSA. CDR3 bases: TGTGCCAGCAGCTTCCAACCGGGACGGTTGGGCGGGGAGCTGTTTTTT. Protein sequence: CASSFQPGRLGGELFF.

This clonotype came up a few times. The chain couples TRBV11-2 to TRBJ1-1, with D hard to call. The CDR3 has 14 residues. The germline gives CDR1 SGHAT, CDR2 FQNNGV. V was shortened by 5 bases and J by 1 base, with 11 bases between the two germline ends. CDR3 amino acids: CASSETDPNTEAFF. The CDR3, as DNA: TGTGCCAGCAGCGAGACGGACCCGAACACTGAAGCTTTCTTT. Filled out from reference TRBV11-2 and TRBJ1-1, the complete variable domain reads EAGVAQSPRYKIIEKRQSVAFWCNPISGHATLYWYQQILGQGPKLLIQFQNNGVVDDSQLPKDRFSAERLKGVDSTLKIQPAKLEDSAVYLCASSETDPNTEAFFGQGTRLTVV.

This clonotype has just a few counts. The J gene is TRBJ1-6, the V gene TRBV27; unclear D gene. Deletions cut 5 bases from V and 8 bases from J, with 13 bases between. CDR1 is MNHEY and CDR2 is SMNVEV in the germline V gene (reference sequence). CDR3 size: 14 residues. In nucleotides, the CDR3 is TGTGCCAGCAGTCCGGCCGATATGGATTCACCCCTCCACTTT. Translating gives CASSPADMDSPLHF.

There are a few counts of this clonotype. The genes are TRBV20-1 and TRBJ1-6; no clear D. The CDR3 runs to 13 residues. With 6 bases removed from V and 9 bases from J, the gap between germline ends came to 15 bases. Germline CDR1 and CDR2: DFQATT and SNEGSKA (reference sequence). The CDR3 bases are TGCAGTGCCCGTCGGGCAGTGGTTTCACCCCTCCACTTT. Amino acid sequence: CSARRAVVSPLHF.

The chain links TRBV24-1 to TRBJ2-1; D is unclear. Germline CDR1 KGHDR, CDR2 SFDVKD. The V end lost 4 bases, the J end lost 9 bases, and 9 bases lay between the germline ends. The CDR3 has 12 amino acids. The CDR3 here is CATSDPPGEQFF. The DNA for the CDR3 is TGTGCCACCAGTGACCCTCCGGGTGAGCAGTTCTTC.

The CDR3 bases are TGTGCCAGCAGCTTAATAACGGGGGATGAGCAGTTCTTC. Its translation is CASSLITGDEQFF. The rearrangement joins TRBV7-9 to TRBJ2-1, with D possibly TRBD2 on 6 matching bases. CDR3 size: 13 residues. V lost 2 bases, J lost 8 bases, and 10 bases lay in between. Germline V lookup: CDR1 SEHNR, CDR2 FQNEAQ (reference sequence).

This chain links TRBV6-6 with TRBJ2-7; D unresolved. Germline CDR1 is MNHNY and CDR2 is SVGAGI (reference sequence). V shed 2 bases and J shed 2 bases, with 13 bases lying between them. The CDR3 spans 15 residues. The CDR3 coding sequence is TGTGCCAGCAGTTACCTTGGAGTGGCCGCCTACGAGCAGTACTTC. It yields the protein CASSYLGVAAYEQYF.

The gene calls are TRBV7-9 and TRBJ1-1; 7 positions match TRBD1. The CDR3 contains 15 residues. J was trimmed by 3 bases and V by 5 bases; bases with no gene match: 9. In germline, CDR1 is SEHNR, CDR2 FQNEAQ (reference sequence). For the CDR3, the DNA is TGTGCCAGCAGCCCCTTAACAGGGGCTGACACTGAAGCTTTCTTT. Encoded protein: CASSPLTGADTEAFF.

Only a few counts were recorded for this clonotype. The CDR3 sequence is CAISQAQGMNTEAFF. CDR3 coding DNA: TGTGCCATCAGTCAAGCACAGGGGATGAACACTGAAGCTTTCTTT. The genes are TRBV10-3 and TRBJ1-1; TRBD1 agrees at 7 bases. After removal of 5 bases from V and 0 bases from J, the junction contained 6 bases not matched to a gene. This CDR3 has 15 amino acids. Germline V CDR1 and CDR2: ENHRY, SYGVKD.

The chain carries TRBV7-6 and TRBJ1-2; D gene uncertain. This CDR3 comprises 14 residues. Trimming pared 0 bases from V and 5 bases from J, leaving 10 bases between. Germline V gives CDR1 SGHVS, CDR2 FNYEAQ. The CDR3 sequence is CASSLAPGLYGYTF. CDR3 DNA sequence: TGTGCCAGCAGCTTAGCTCCGGGCCTGTATGGCTACACCTTC.

The chain recombines TRBV5-4 with TRBJ2-3; no reliable D call. The V end was cut by 0 bases, the J end by 9 bases, with 8 bases between. The germline gives CDR1 SGHNT, CDR2 YYREEE (reference sequence). There are 12 residues in the CDR3. The CDR3 coding sequence is TGTGCCAGCAGCTTGGCCGCTAGAACGCAGTATTTT. Encoded protein: CASSLAARTQYF.

This clonotype was recorded a few times. The CDR3 protein is CSARVRGTNYGYTF. The CDR3, as DNA: TGCAGTGCTAGAGTTAGGGGTACTAACTATGGCTACACCTTC. The J gene is TRBJ1-2, the V gene TRBV20-1; possible D gene TRBD1, 5 bases. The CDR3 has 14 residues. Per the germline V gene, CDR1 is DFQATT and CDR2 is SNEGSKA (reference sequence). Trimming pared 1 base from V and 0 bases from J, leaving 9 bases between.

The genes are TRBV27 and TRBJ1-3, with D uncertain. Germline loops: CDR1 MNHEY, CDR2 SMNVEV (reference sequence). This CDR3 is 14 amino acids long. V was clipped by 8 bases and J by 4 bases, with 15 bases between them. In DNA, the CDR3 is TGTGCCAGCTCCCTGGGAGGGCTCGGAAACACCATATATTTT. It specifies CASSLGGLGNTIYF.

The chain recombines TRBV12-3 or TRBV12-4 with TRBJ2-7, with TRBD2 matching 14 bases. CDR3 length: 16 residues. V lost 4 bases and J lost 6; bases outside the gene matches: 8. CDR3 in amino acids: CASSSGLAGVIREQYF. Written as DNA, the CDR3 is TGTGCCAGCAGTTCGGGACTAGCGGGGGTCATTCGCGAGCAGTACTTC.

The chain uses TRBV19 and TRBJ2-1, with unresolved D. Trimming pared 1 base from V and 5 bases from J, leaving 9 bases between. CDR1 LNHDA and CDR2 SQIVND come from the germline V gene (reference sequence). This CDR3 comprises 14 residues. CDR3 sequence reads: CASSIVGPDNEQFF. CDR3 in DNA: TGTGCCAGTAGTATAGTGGGCCCGGACAATGAGCAGTTCTTC.

The chain combines TRBV7-6 with TRBJ1-2; possible D gene TRBD1, 5 bases. V was cut by 6 bases and J by 4 bases, with 12 bases left in between. Germline V gives CDR1 SGHVS, CDR2 FNYEAQ. This CDR3 is built from 13 residues. Here the CDR3 DNA reads TGTGCCAGCAGACAGGCGACACCCTATGGCTACACCTTC. It translates to CASRQATPYGYTF.

V usage is TRBV15 and J usage is TRBJ1-1; D not certain. With 0 bases removed from V and 0 bases from J, the gap between germline ends came to 14 bases. The CDR3 length is 17 residues. Per the germline V gene, CDR1 is LNHNV and CDR2 is YYDKDF (reference sequence). CDR3 protein: CATSREGLQAMNTEAFF. The CDR3 nucleotides are TGTGCCACCAGCAGAGAAGGGCTCCAGGCCATGAACACTGAAGCTTTCTTT. The whole variable domain, remainder taken from reference TRBV15 and TRBJ1-1, is DAMVIQNPRYQVTQFGKPVTLSCSQTLNHNVMYWYQQKSSQAPKLLFHYYDKDFNNEADTPDNFQSRRPNTSFCFLDIRSPGLGDTAMYLCATSREGLQAMNTEAFFGQGTRLTVV.

The V gene is TRBV28, the J gene TRBJ2-3; D is ambiguous. The CDR3 contains 17 residues. V lost 2 bases, J lost 5 bases, and 20 bases lay in between. CDR1 is MDHEN, CDR2 SYDVKM, per germline. DNA of the CDR3: TGTGCCAGCAGTTTAACGGCTAGAAACGCACATGTAGATACGCAGTATTTT. Encoded protein: CASSLTARNAHVDTQYF.

This clonotype occurred a few times. The chain combines TRBV7-3 with TRBJ1-1; tentative D call: TRBD1 (5 bases). V was cut by 2 bases and J by 1 base, with 8 bases left in between. CDR1 is SGHTA, CDR2 FQGTGA, per germline. CDR3 size: 14 residues. The CDR3 region has the DNA TGTGCCAGCAGCTTAGCCCAGGGGAACACTGAAGCTTTCTTT. Translated: CASSLAQGNTEAFF.

This clonotype was found a few times. The rearrangement uses TRBV12-3 or TRBV12-4 and TRBJ2-7; D perhaps matches TRBD1 (5 bases). This CDR3 has 14 amino acids. With 2 bases removed from V and 3 bases from J, the gap between germline ends came to 11 bases. The CDR3 reads CASSLRGSFYEQYF. In nucleotides, the CDR3 is TGTGCCAGCAGTTTAAGGGGTAGTTTCTACGAGCAGTACTTC.

This clonotype was observed a few times. V and J are TRBV7-3 and TRBJ2-1; a weak D match, TRBD2 (5 bases). CDR3 length: 16 residues. The V end lost 2 bases, the J end lost 6 bases, and 17 bases lay between the germline ends. CDR1 is SGHTA and CDR2 is FQGTGA in the germline V gene. CDR3 nucleotide sequence: TGTGCCAGCAGCTTAGAGCGACGGACCGCGGGCAATGAGCAGTTCTTC. Translation gives CASSLERRTAGNEQFF.

This clonotype was recorded a few times. The chain is built from TRBV7-2 and TRBJ1-2; D not resolved. There are 15 residues in the CDR3. Looked up from germline, CDR1 is SGHTA and CDR2 is FQGNSA. V lost 0 bases to trimming and J lost 4 bases, with 12 bases between them. The CDR3 DNA reads as TGTGCCAGCAGCTTAGCAAGTTTCCGGGGCTATGGCTACACCTTC. Its protein product is CASSLASFRGYGYTF.

The chain uses TRBV29-1 and TRBJ2-7; TRBD1 matches 8 bases. The CDR3 length is 13 residues. The ends lost 4 bases at V and 2 bases at J; junction bases unmatched: 4. In germline, CDR1 is SQVTM, CDR2 ANQGSEA. The CDR3 sequence: CSVVGQATYEQYF. Here the CDR3 DNA reads TGCAGCGTTGTGGGACAGGCTACCTACGAGCAGTACTTC.

This sequence joins TRBV7-3 and TRBJ2-1, with 14 bases identical to TRBD2. This CDR3 spans 17 amino acids. V lost 3 bases and J lost 7; bases outside the gene matches: 8. Germline assignment: CDR1 SGHTA and CDR2 FQGTGA. The CDR3, as DNA: TGTGCCAGCAGCTTCGCCCCCGGGACTAGCGGGAGTAATGAGCAGTTCTTC. It is translated as CASSFAPGTSGSNEQFF.

This clonotype was recorded at least ten times. V usage is TRBV28 and J usage is TRBJ1-4, with a tentative D call TRBD1 (6 bases). Trimming took 2 bases from V and 2 from J, leaving 21 bases between them. Germline CDR1 is MDHEN and CDR2 is SYDVKM. The CDR3 is 19 residues long. CDR3 region: CASSLGSVQGRSTNEKLFF. CDR3 DNA sequence: TGTGCCAGCAGTTTAGGTTCCGTACAGGGAAGGTCGACTAATGAAAAACTGTTTTTT. The full variable domain, its missing parts supplied by reference TRBV28 and TRBJ1-4, is DVKVTQSSRYLVKRTGEKVFLECVQDMDHENMFWYRQDPGLGLRLIYFSYDVKMKEKGDIPEGYSVSREKKERFSLILESASTNQTSMYLCASSLGSVQGRSTNEKLFFGSGTQLSVL.

This clonotype has at least ten counts. V is TRBV7-9 and J is TRBJ1-5; possible D gene TRBD1, 5 bases. The V end lost 5 bases, the J end lost 5 bases, and 16 bases lay between the germline ends. The CDR3 spans 15 residues. CDR1 SEHNR and CDR2 FQNEAQ come from the germline V gene (reference sequence). The CDR3 DNA follows: TGTGCCAGCAGCCCTGGGGCAGCGCATTATCAGCCCCAGCATTTT. Translation gives CASSPGAAHYQPQHF. Variable domain in full (rest from reference TRBV7-9 and TRBJ1-5): DTGVSQNPRHKITKRGQNVTFRCDPISEHNRLYWYRQTLGQGPEFLTYFQNEAQLEKSRLLSDRFSAERPKGSFSTLEIQRTEQGDSAMYLCASSPGAAHYQPQHFGDGTRLSIL.